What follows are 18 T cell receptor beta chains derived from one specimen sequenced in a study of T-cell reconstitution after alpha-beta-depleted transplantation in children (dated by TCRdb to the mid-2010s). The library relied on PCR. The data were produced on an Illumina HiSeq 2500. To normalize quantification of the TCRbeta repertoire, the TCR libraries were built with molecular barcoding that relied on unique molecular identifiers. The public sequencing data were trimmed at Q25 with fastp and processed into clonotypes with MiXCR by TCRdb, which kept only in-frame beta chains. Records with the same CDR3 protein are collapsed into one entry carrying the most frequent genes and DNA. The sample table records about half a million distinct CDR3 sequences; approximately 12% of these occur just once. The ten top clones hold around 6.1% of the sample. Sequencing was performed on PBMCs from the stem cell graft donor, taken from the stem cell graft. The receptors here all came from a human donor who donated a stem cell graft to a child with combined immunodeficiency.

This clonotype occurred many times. As DNA, the CDR3 is TGTGCCAGCAGTACCCTACTAGCGGGGGTCCTCACAGATACGCAGTATTTT. It is translated as CASSTLLAGVLTDTQYF. The gene calls are TRBV12-3 or TRBV12-4 and TRBJ2-3; 11 nucleotides agree with TRBD2. The length of the CDR3 is 17 residues. Unmatched junction bases numbered 9, after V lost 5 bases and J lost 2 bases.

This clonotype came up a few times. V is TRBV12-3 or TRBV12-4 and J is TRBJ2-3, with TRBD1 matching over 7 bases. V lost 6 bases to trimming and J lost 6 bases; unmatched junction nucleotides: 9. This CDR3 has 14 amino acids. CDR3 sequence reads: CASSAAGGFDTQYF. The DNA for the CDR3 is TGTGCCAGCAGCGCCGCAGGGGGTTTCGATACGCAGTATTTT.

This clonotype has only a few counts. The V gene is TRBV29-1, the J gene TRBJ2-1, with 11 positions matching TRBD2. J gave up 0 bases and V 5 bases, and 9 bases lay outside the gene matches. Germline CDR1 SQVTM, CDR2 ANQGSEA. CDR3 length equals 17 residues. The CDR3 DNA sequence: TGCAGCGTTCAGACTAGCGGGACGGATAGCTCCTACAATGAGCAGTTCTTC. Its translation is CSVQTSGTDSSYNEQFF.

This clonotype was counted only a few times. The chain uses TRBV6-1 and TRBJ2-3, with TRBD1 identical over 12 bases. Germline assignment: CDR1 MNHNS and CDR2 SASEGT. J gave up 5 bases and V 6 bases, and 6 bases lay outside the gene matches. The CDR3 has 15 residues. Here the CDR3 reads CASSRDRGQGDTQYF. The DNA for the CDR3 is TGTGCCAGCAGCCGGGACAGGGGGCAGGGAGATACGCAGTATTTT.

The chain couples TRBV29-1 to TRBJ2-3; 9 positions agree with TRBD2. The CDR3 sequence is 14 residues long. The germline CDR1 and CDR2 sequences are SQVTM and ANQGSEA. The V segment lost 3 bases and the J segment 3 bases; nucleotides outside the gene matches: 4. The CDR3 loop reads CSVDLLAGTDTQYF. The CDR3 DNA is TGCAGCGTTGATTTGCTAGCGGGAACAGATACGCAGTATTTT.

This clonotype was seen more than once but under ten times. CDR3 bases: TGCAGCGTTGATGCTACAGGGGGCCCCTTCGAGACCCAGTACTTC. It encodes CSVDATGGPFETQYF. The gene calls are TRBV29-1 and TRBJ2-5, with 9 bases fitting TRBD1. Trimming at V came to 3 bases and at J to 5 bases, leaving 10 bases not matched to a gene. This CDR3 comprises 15 residues. The germline gives CDR1 SQVTM, CDR2 ANQGSEA.

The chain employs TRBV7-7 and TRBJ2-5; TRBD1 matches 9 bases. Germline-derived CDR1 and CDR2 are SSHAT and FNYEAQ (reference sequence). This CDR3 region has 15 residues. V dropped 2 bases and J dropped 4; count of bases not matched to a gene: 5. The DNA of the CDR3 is TGTGCCAGCAGCTTAAAGACAGGGGGAGGAGAGACCCAGTACTTC. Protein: CASSLKTGGGETQYF.

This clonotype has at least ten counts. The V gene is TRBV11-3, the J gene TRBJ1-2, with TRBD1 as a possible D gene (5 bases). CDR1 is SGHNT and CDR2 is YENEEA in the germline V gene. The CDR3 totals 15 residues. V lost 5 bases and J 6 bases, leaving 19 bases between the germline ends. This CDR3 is CASSPLSSRGDGYTF. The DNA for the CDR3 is TGTGCCAGCAGCCCCCTTTCGAGTAGGGGAGATGGCTACACCTTC. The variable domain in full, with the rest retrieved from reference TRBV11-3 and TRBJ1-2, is EAGVVQSPRYKIIEKKQPVAFWCNPISGHNTLYWYLQNLGQGPELLIRYENEEAVDDSQLPKDRFSAERLKGVDSTLKIQPAELGDSAVYLCASSPLSSRGDGYTFGSGTRLTVV.

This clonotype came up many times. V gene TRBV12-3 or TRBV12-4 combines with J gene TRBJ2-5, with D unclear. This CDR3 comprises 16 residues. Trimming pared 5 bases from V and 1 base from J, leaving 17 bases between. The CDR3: CASSLTPPELQETQYF. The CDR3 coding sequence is TGTGCCAGCAGTCTAACCCCCCCAGAGCTCCAAGAGACCCAGTACTTC.

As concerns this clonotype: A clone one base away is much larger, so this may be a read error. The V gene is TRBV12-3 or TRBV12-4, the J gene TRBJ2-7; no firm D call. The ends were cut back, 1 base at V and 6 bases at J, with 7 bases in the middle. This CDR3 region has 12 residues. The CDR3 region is CASSLGQSEQYF. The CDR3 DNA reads TGTGCCAGCAGTTTAGGCCAGTCCGAGCAGTACTTC.

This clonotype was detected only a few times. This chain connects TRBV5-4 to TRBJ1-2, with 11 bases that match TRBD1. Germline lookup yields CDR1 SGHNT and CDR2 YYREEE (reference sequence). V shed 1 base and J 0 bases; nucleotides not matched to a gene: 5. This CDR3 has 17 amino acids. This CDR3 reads CASSLPGQGVANYGYTF. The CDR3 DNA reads TGTGCCAGCAGCTTGCCGGGACAGGGGGTAGCTAACTATGGCTACACCTTC. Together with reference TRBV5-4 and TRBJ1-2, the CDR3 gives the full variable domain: ETGVTQSPTHLIKTRGQQVTLRCSSQSGHNTVSWYQQALGQGPQFIFQYYREEENGRGNFPPRFSGLQFPNYSSELNVNALELDDSALYLCASSLPGQGVANYGYTFGSGTRLTVV.

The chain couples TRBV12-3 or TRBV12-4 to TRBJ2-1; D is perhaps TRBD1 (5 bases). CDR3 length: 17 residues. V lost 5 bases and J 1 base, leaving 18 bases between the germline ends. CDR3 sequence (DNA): TGTGCCAGCAGTGCCCGTGTCAGGGCAGGATCCTACAATGAGCAGTTCTTC. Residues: CASSARVRAGSYNEQFF.

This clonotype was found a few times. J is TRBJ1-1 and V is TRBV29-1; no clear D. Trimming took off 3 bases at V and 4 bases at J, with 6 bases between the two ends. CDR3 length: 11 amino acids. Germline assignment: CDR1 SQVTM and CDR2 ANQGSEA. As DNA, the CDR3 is TGCAGCGTTGATGGTTCCACTGAAGCTTTCTTT. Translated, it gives CSVDGSTEAFF. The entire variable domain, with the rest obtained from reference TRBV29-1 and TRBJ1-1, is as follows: SAVISQKPSRDICQRGTSLTIQCQVDSQVTMMFWYRQQPGQSLTLIATANQGSEATYESGFVIDKFPISRPNLTFSTLTVSNMSPEDSSIYLCSVDGSTEAFFGQGTRLTVV.

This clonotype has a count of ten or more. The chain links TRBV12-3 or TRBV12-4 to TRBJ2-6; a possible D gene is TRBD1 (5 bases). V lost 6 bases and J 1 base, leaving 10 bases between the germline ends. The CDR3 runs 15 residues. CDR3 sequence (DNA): TGTGCCAGCAGGCCCCCAGGGTCTGGGGCCAACGTCCTGACTTTC. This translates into CASRPPGSGANVLTF.

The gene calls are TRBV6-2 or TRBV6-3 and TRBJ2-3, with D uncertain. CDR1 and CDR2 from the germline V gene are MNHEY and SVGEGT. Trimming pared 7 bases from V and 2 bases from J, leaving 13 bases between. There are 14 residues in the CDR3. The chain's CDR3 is CASIDELITDTQYF. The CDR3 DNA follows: TGTGCCAGCATTGATGAGCTGATCACAGATACGCAGTATTTT.

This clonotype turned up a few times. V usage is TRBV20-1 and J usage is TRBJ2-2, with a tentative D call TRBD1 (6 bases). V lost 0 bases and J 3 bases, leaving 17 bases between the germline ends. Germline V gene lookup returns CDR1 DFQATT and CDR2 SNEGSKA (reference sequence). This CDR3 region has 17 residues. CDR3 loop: CSARDVGDTFHTGELFF. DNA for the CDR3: TGCAGTGCTAGAGATGTGGGGGACACTTTTCACACCGGGGAGCTGTTTTTT.

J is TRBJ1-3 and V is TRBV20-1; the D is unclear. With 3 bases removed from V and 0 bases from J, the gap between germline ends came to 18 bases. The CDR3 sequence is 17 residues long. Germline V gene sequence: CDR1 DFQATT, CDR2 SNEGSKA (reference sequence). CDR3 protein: CSASFDGAPSSGNTIYF. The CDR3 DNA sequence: TGCAGTGCTAGTTTTGACGGAGCTCCGAGCTCTGGAAACACCATATATTTT.

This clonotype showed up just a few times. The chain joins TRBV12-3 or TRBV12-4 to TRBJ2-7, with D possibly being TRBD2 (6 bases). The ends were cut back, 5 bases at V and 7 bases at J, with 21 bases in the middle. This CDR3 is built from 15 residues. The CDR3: CASSLRHSGGGEQYF. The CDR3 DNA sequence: TGTGCCAGCAGTCTACGACATAGCGGAGGAGGGGAGCAGTACTTC.